One sample yielded the 24 T cell receptor beta chains listed below, sequenced in a study of cytomegalovirus exposure and HLA in healthy donors. The PCR had 60 Vbeta and 13 Jbeta primers. Assay: immunoSEQ multiplex PCR; the TCRdb copy retains only in-frame clones and omits some. This sample carries about 140,000 clones, over 70% of them seen once, and the ten largest clones take roughly 1.6%. Sequencing was done on a sample of PBMCs. The receptors were gathered from a woman aged 40 to 50 in good health and CMV-seronegative.

The chain uses TRBV18 and TRBJ2-7; 9 bases line up with TRBD1. V shed 8 bases, J shed 1 base, and the junction held 6 bases outside the gene matches. Germline V lookup: CDR1 KGHSH, CDR2 LQKENI. CDR3 length equals 14 residues. DNA of the CDR3: TGTGCCAGCCTTCGGGACAGGGAGTCCTACGAGCAGTACTTC. Its protein product is CASLRDRESYEQYF.

The genes are TRBV28 and TRBJ2-7; D uncertain. The CDR3 runs to 15 residues. Germline loops: CDR1 MDHEN, CDR2 SYDVKM. V was trimmed by 8 bases and J by 7 bases, leaving 24 bases between them. The CDR3 coding sequence is TGTGCCAGCCAGATGTCCGGCACAAAATCGAGGGAGCAGTACTTC. Translation gives CASQMSGTKSREQYF.

The chain uses TRBV10-2 and TRBJ2-1; D is possibly TRBD2 (5 bases). The CDR3 loop spans 16 amino acids. Looked up from germline, CDR1 is WSHSY and CDR2 is SAAADI. V was cut by 6 bases and J by 4 bases, with 19 bases left in between. This CDR3 is CASSPSLGDSYNEQFF. CDR3 sequence (DNA): TGCGCCAGCAGCCCCTCCCTGGGAGATTCTTACAATGAGCAGTTCTTC.

This clone has a single count. This chain connects TRBV21-1 to TRBJ1-1; TRBD1 was called by the table and not checked on the DNA. TRBV21-1 is listed as a pseudogene. The CDR3 has 15 amino acids. CDR3 DNA sequence: TGTGCCAGCAGCAAAGTGGCAGGGGGCTGGACTGAAGCTTTCTTT. It encodes CASSKVAGGWTEAFF.

J is TRBJ1-2 and V is TRBV19; 7 bases are a match to TRBD1. After removal of 7 bases from V and 2 bases from J, the junction contained 4 bases not matched to a gene. CDR3 length equals 13 residues. In germline, CDR1 is LNHDA, CDR2 SQIVND (reference sequence). The CDR3 sequence is CASKQGRNYGYTF. CDR3 DNA sequence: TGTGCCAGTAAACAGGGGAGAAACTATGGCTACACCTTC. Full variable domain (outside the CDR3, taken from reference TRBV19 and TRBJ1-2): DGGITQSPKYLFRKEGQNVTLSCEQNLNHDAMYWYRQDPGQGLRLIYYSQIVNDFQKGDIAEGYSVSREKKESFPLTVTSAQKNPTAFYLCASKQGRNYGYTFGSGTRLTVV.

The chain is built from TRBV6-6 and TRBJ1-2; D is ambiguous. V lost 7 bases and J 8 bases, leaving 14 bases between the germline ends. CDR3 size: 12 residues. Germline loops: CDR1 MNHNY, CDR2 SVGAGI (reference sequence). CDR3 in amino acids: CASTEPPGGYTF. In nucleotides, the CDR3 is TGTGCCAGCACCGAACCCCCGGGAGGCTACACCTTC.

The V and J genes are TRBV5-1 and TRBJ1-1; 9 bases line up with TRBD1. CDR1 SGHRS and CDR2 YFSETQ come from the germline V gene. CDR3 length: 14 amino acids. The trim removed 7 bases at V and 0 bases at J, leaving 4 bases unmatched. The CDR3 sequence is CASRQGVLNTEAFF. Written as DNA, the CDR3 is TGCGCCAGCCGACAGGGGGTTTTGAACACTGAAGCTTTCTTT.

This chain connects TRBV6-6 to TRBJ1-1; TRBD1 agrees at 12 bases. Germline loops: CDR1 MNHNY, CDR2 SVGAGI (reference sequence). Losses at the gene ends were 6 bases for V and 5 bases for J; bases not matched to a gene: 10. CDR3 length: 16 residues. This chain's CDR3 is CASSSNPGQGATEAFF. CDR3 in DNA: TGTGCCAGCAGCTCAAACCCGGGACAGGGGGCGACTGAAGCTTTCTTT.

The chain carries TRBV7-6 and TRBJ2-3; 13 nucleotides align to TRBD2. V trimming: 3 bases; J trimming: 1 base; junction bases outside the gene matches: 10. The CDR3 is made up of 19 amino acids. CDR1 is SGHVS, CDR2 FNYEAQ, per germline. CDR3: CASSFLATSGRRGTDTQYF. In DNA, the CDR3 is TGTGCCAGCAGCTTCCTCGCGACTAGCGGGAGGAGGGGCACAGATACGCAGTATTTT.

This rearrangement joins TRBV13 to TRBJ2-3; 12 bases are shared with TRBD2. This CDR3 contains 19 residues. CDR1 is PRHDT and CDR2 is FYEKMQ in the germline V gene (reference sequence). The V gene end was trimmed by 4 bases and the J gene end by 0 bases; junction bases not matched to a gene: 11. The CDR3 DNA reads TGTGCCAGCAGCTCTAGCGGGAGGGCCTTGGTCGAAAGCACAGATACGCAGTATTTT. This gives the protein CASSSSGRALVESTDTQYF.

The chain joins TRBV10-3 to TRBJ1-3; 8 bases are a match to TRBD1. The V segment lost 5 bases and the J segment 3 bases; nucleotides outside the gene matches: 6. The CDR3 sequence is 15 residues long. Looked up from germline, CDR1 is ENHRY and CDR2 is SYGVKD. CDR3: CAISPGGYGGNTIYF. Here the CDR3 DNA reads TGTGCCATCAGTCCAGGGGGCTATGGTGGAAACACCATATATTTT.

The V gene is TRBV5-1, the J gene TRBJ2-1; 16 bases match TRBD2. The CDR3 runs 15 residues. CDR1 SGHRS and CDR2 YFSETQ come from the germline V gene. The trim removed 4 bases at V and 7 bases at J, leaving 2 bases unmatched. The CDR3, as DNA: TGCGCCAGCAGCCCGGGACTAGCGGGGGGGAATGAGCAGTTCTTC. As protein: CASSPGLAGGNEQFF.

The gene calls are TRBV5-6 and TRBJ2-5; TRBD2 is a possible D gene (5 bases). The assigned J gene may be wrong: the sequence end matches TRBJ2-7 better. CDR3 size: 14 residues. Germline CDR1 SGHDT, CDR2 YYEEEE. CDR3 DNA sequence: TGTGCCAGCTCTTCGAACGGGGAGCTCTACGAGCAGTACTTC. It encodes CASSSNGELYEQYF.

This rearrangement joins TRBV10-1 to TRBJ2-3; 13 bases fit TRBD2. The CDR3 contains 17 residues. V dropped 4 bases and J dropped 4; count of bases not matched to a gene: 8. Germline V gene sequence: CDR1 WNHNN, CDR2 SYGVQD (reference sequence). In DNA form, the CDR3 reads TGCGCCAGCAGTGGGACTAGCGGGGGAGGATTGGCAGATACGCAGTATTTT. This translates into CASSGTSGGGLADTQYF.

The chain carries TRBV9 and TRBJ2-7, with no clear D. Germline CDR1 SGDLS, CDR2 YYNGEE. CDR3 length equals 15 residues. The V end lost 8 bases, the J end lost 0 bases, and 18 bases lay between the germline ends. DNA of the CDR3: TGTGCCAGTCCTCTGCCACGGGTAAACTCCTACGAGCAGTACTTC. Its translation is CASPLPRVNSYEQYF.

To note about this clone: The junction departs from the called germline gene at one end, perhaps through a read error. The V call is TRBV7-9, the J call TRBJ2-4, with 8 bases aligning to TRBD1. CDR3 length equals 14 residues. CDR1 and CDR2 from the germline V gene are SEHNR and FQNEAQ (reference sequence). CDR3 bases: TGTTCCAGCAGCACCGGGACAGGTCTCTTTGTAAAGTACTTC. It codes for CSSSTGTGLFVKYF. The full variable domain, its missing parts supplied by reference TRBV7-9 and TRBJ2-4, is DTGVSQNPRHKITKRGQNVTFRCDPISEHNRLYWYRQTLGQGPEFLTYFQNEAQLEKSRLLSDRFSAERPKGSFSTLEIQRTEQGDSAMYLCSSSTGTGLFVKYFGAGTRLSVL.

This clone was observed a handful of times. This chain connects TRBV7-9 to TRBJ1-2; 9 bases line up with TRBD1. The junction had 14 bases not matched to a gene; V was cut back by 5 bases and J by 4 bases. This CDR3 has 17 residues. Germline V gives CDR1 SEHNR, CDR2 FQNEAQ (reference sequence). CDR3 DNA: TGTGCCAGCAGCCGGGGGACAGGGATCTTCACCAGCTATGGCTACACCTTC. Translating it yields CASSRGTGIFTSYGYTF. Filled out from reference TRBV7-9 and TRBJ1-2, the complete variable domain reads DTGVSQNPRHKITKRGQNVTFRCDPISEHNRLYWYRQTLGQGPEFLTYFQNEAQLEKSRLLSDRFSAERPKGSFSTLEIQRTEQGDSAMYLCASSRGTGIFTSYGYTFGSGTRLTVV.

V and J are TRBV4-2 and TRBJ2-7; D gene unclear. Germline assignment: CDR1 LGHNA and CDR2 YNFKEQ. This CDR3 has 11 residues. With 10 bases removed from V and 6 bases from J, the gap between germline ends came to 13 bases. CDR3: CATSTLFEQYF. DNA of the CDR3: TGTGCCACCTCGACTCTCTTCGAGCAGTACTTC.

The chain has TRBV30 and TRBJ1-2; D is uncertain. The V end was cut by 3 bases, the J end by 5 bases, with 10 bases between. The CDR3 is 12 amino acids. The germline V gene encodes CDR1 GTSNPN and CDR2 SVGIG (reference sequence). The CDR3 spells CAWSRTDYGYTF. The CDR3 DNA sequence: TGTGCCTGGAGCAGGACTGATTATGGCTACACCTTC.

The J gene is TRBJ1-2, the V gene TRBV5-1; tentative D call: TRBD1 (6 bases). Trimming shortened V by 5 bases and J by 1 base, and 21 bases separated the two germline ends. CDR3 length equals 17 residues. The germline V gene has CDR1 SGHRS and CDR2 YFSETQ. Written as DNA, the CDR3 is TGCGCCAGCAGGGAGGAGGAGGCAGGGGCGTTTAACTATGGCTACACCTTC. Encoded protein: CASREEEAGAFNYGYTF.

The chain is built from TRBV15 and TRBJ1-1; 7 bases agree with TRBD1. Germline V lookup: CDR1 LNHNV, CDR2 YYDKDF (reference sequence). With V trimmed by 7 bases and J by 2 bases, 7 bases remained unmatched. The CDR3 sequence is 14 residues long. This chain's CDR3 is CATTSGQINTEAFF. In DNA form, the CDR3 reads TGTGCCACCACCTCGGGACAGATTAACACTGAAGCTTTCTTT.

The rearrangement joins TRBV6-5 to TRBJ1-3; D unresolved. Trimming pared 5 bases from V and 1 base from J, leaving 6 bases between. The CDR3 is 13 residues long. Germline V lookup: CDR1 MNHEY, CDR2 SVGAGI. The CDR3, as DNA: TGTGCCAGCAGTCGGAGTTCTGGAAACACCATATATTTT. Translation: CASSRSSGNTIYF.

This clone appeared a single time. This sequence joins TRBV27 and TRBJ2-1, with 10 positions matching TRBD2. J was trimmed by 3 bases and V by 1 base; bases with no gene match: 3. Germline assignment: CDR1 MNHEY and CDR2 SMNVEV (reference sequence). The CDR3 runs to 16 residues. Written as DNA, the CDR3 is TGTGCCAGCAGTTTATTAGCGGGAGGTTACTACAATGAGCAGTTCTTC. It specifies CASSLLAGGYYNEQFF.

This chain uses TRBV7-9 with TRBJ1-3; 7 bases are a match to TRBD1. Trimming cost V 8 bases and J 5 bases; bases outside gene matches: 9. CDR1 and CDR2 (germline): SEHNR, FQNEAQ (reference sequence). CDR3 length: 14 residues. The CDR3 here is CASRDSLSRNTIYF. As DNA, the CDR3 is TGTGCCAGCCGGGACAGCCTATCTAGAAACACCATATATTTT.